This is a list of T cell receptor beta chains from one sample in a study of cytomegalovirus exposure and HLA in healthy donors. TCRdb keeps only in-frame clones here, not all; method: immunoSEQ multiplex PCR. The sample holds some 170,000 clones, about four fifths seen once. The sample taken for sequencing was PBMCs. These receptors were taken from a man aged 50 or older in good health and CMV-seropositive. Both conserved end residues are part of each CDR3. Each record gives: clone size, D gene, V gene, J gene, CDR3 DNA, CDR3 protein. A D gene is named only where the DNA matches it firmly. Expanded clones are given a class, and other clones once, few, many or no size at all.

-	TRBD2	TRBV19	TRBJ2-7	TGTGCCAGTAGTATCTTAGGGGGACTAGCGGAATACGAGCAGTACTTC	CASSILGGLAEYEQYF
once	TRBD2	TRBV6-5	TRBJ2-7	TGTGCCAGCAGGGGGGGGAAGTCCTACGAGCAGTACTTC	CASRGGKSYEQYF
few	-	TRBV10-3	TRBJ2-1	TGTGCCATCAGTGAGTCGTCCGGGGGGCGCTACAATGAGCAGTTCTTC	CAISESSGGRYNEQFF
-	-	TRBV7-6	TRBJ1-1	TGTGCCAGCAGCTTAGGGACAGCTATTAAGAACACTGAAGCTTTCTTT	CASSLGTAIKNTEAFF
-	-	TRBV11-1	TRBJ2-7	TGTGCCAGCAGCCCTAGGCGGGGCGAGCAGTACTTC	CASSPRRGEQYF
once	-	TRBV29-1	TRBJ2-5	TGCAGCGTTCGGACAGCGCAAGAGACCCAGTACTTC	CSVRTAQETQYF
-	-	TRBV6-1	TRBJ1-2	TGTGCCAGCAGTGAAGGAAGGGGGTTCGACGGCTACACCTTC	CASSEGRGFDGYTF
once	TRBD1	TRBV5-1	TRBJ2-2	TGCGCCAGCAGCTTGGGGCGGACAGGGGGCTACACCGGGGAGCTGTTTTTT	CASSLGRTGGYTGELFF
few	-	TRBV5-4	TRBJ1-5	TGTGCCAGCAGTGACGGGGGAAATAGCAATCAGCCCCAGCATTTT	CASSDGGNSNQPQHF
-	-	TRBV5-6	TRBJ2-5	TGTGCCAGCAGCTTCCCCCGGACTCTTGAGCGGGAGACCCAGTACTTC	CASSFPRTLERETQYF
-	TRBD2	TRBV6-6	TRBJ2-1	TGTGCCAGCAGACCGGGACTAGCGGGGACTAATGAGCAGTTCTTC	CASRPGLAGTNEQFF
-	TRBD2	TRBV5-4	TRBJ2-7	TGTGCCAGCAGCACGGGAGTAGCGGGGATGGTGTACGAGCAGTACTTC	CASSTGVAGMVYEQYF
few	TRBD1	TRBV11-2	TRBJ2-7	TGTGCCAGCAGCGTACAGGGGCGGATCTCCTACGAGCAGTACTTC	CASSVQGRISYEQYF
-	-	TRBV30	TRBJ1-3	TGTGGGGGGGGGAGGAACTACTCTGGAAACACCATATATTTT	CGGGRNYSGNTIYF
-	TRBD2	TRBV18	TRBJ2-5	TGTGCCAGCTCACCATTACTAGCGGGAAAAGAGACCCAGTACTTC	CASSPLLAGKETQYF
-	-	TRBV30	TRBJ2-7	TGTGCCTGGAGAGGGGACTTTTCCTACGAGCAGTACTTC	CAWRGDFSYEQYF
-	TRBD1	TRBV7-9	TRBJ1-1	TGTGCCAGCAGCCTTACCTTAGGGGGCTCTGAAGCTTTCTTT	CASSLTLGGSEAFF
-	-	TRBV19	TRBJ1-5	TGTGCCAGTAGTATAACCCCGGGAGGGTTCGTCAATCAGCCCCAGCATTTT	CASSITPGGFVNQPQHF
-	-	TRBV6-5	TRBJ2-7	TGTGCCAGCACAGGCAACAACTACGAGCAGTACTTC	CASTGNNYEQYF
-	-	TRBV5-4	TRBJ1-1	TGTGCCAGCAGCTTAAAACAGGGCCTGAACACTGAAGCTTTCTTT	CASSLKQGLNTEAFF
-	TRBD1	TRBV9	TRBJ1-1	TGTGCCAGCAGCGCCGGGACAGGGGGAGGCACTGAAGCTTTCTTT	CASSAGTGGGTEAFF
few	-	TRBV6-5	TRBJ2-7	TGTGCCAGCAGTTACTCGATCCAGGCCGCCTACGAGCAGTACTTC	CASSYSIQAAYEQYF
-	TRBD1	TRBV10-3	TRBJ2-1	TGTGCCATCAGTCCAACAGGGGGAATTACCTACAATGAGCAGTTCTTC	CAISPTGGITYNEQFF
-	-	TRBV19	TRBJ1-4	TGTGCCAGTAGTAAGAACAAGAATGAAAAACTGTTTTTT	CASSKNKNEKLFF
-	-	TRBV2	TRBJ2-7	TGTGCCAGCAGTGAGCGGACAGCTAACTACGAGCAGTACTTC	CASSERTANYEQYF
-	-	TRBV4-3	TRBJ2-3	TGCGCCAGCAGCCAAGATTCTAGCCTAAGCACAGATACGCAGTATTTT	CASSQDSSLSTDTQYF
-	-	TRBV7-2	TRBJ2-5	TGTGCCAGCAGCTTATTCGGATCCAGGGGGCGGGGGGAGACCCAGTACTTC	CASSLFGSRGRGETQYF
-	-	TRBV18	TRBJ2-5	TGTGCCAGCTCACGAGGGACTTCGGAGACCCAGTACTTC	CASSRGTSETQYF
-	TRBD2	TRBV2	TRBJ2-5	TGTGCCAGCAGTGTCGAGGGACTACTCGGGGAGACCCAGTACTTC	CASSVEGLLGETQYF
-	-	TRBV7-9	TRBJ2-1	TGTGCCAGCAGCTTAAGAGACAGACACGATGAGCAGTTCTTC	CASSLRDRHDEQFF
-	TRBD2	TRBV7-9	TRBJ2-6	TGTGCCAGCAGCCAAGATAGGACTAGCGGGTCCGTCCTGACTTTC	CASSQDRTSGSVLTF
-	-	TRBV18	TRBJ2-3	TGTGCCAGCTCACCAGAGGGATCGAGCACAGATACGCAGTATTTT	CASSPEGSSTDTQYF
-	-	TRBV15	TRBJ2-2	TGTGCCACCAGCAGAGAGCCCGGGTCCGGGGAGCTGTTTTTT	CATSREPGSGELFF